This section outlines one T cell receptor beta chain sequence together with its context. Using RNA transcripts as the source, TCR beta CDR3 regions were amplified. The primer set for the first-round RT-PCR of the TCR CDR3 was HTBI. One entry per CDR3 protein results from TCRdb running MiXCR on the multiplex PCR reads. The table records 700,000 or so distinct CDR3 sequences, less than 20% of them present only once. This entry is derived from a study of T cells in Graves' hyperthyroidism and ophthalmopathy. V lost 6 bases to trimming and J lost 10 bases; unmatched junction nucleotides: 8. The CDR3 is 13 residues long. Germline assignment: CDR1 MNHNS and CDR2 SASEGT. Exclusion criteria comprised uncontrolled infection, other autoimmune disease, pregnancy or lactation.

The source of this sequence is a man aged 18-30 years with Graves' hyperthyroidism. Sequences were obtained from blood. The chain has TRBV6-1 and TRBJ2-1; 8 bases map to TRBD1. Here the CDR3 reads CASSTSGGWEQFF. The CDR3 region has the DNA TGTGCCAGCAGCACATCAGGGGGCTGGGAGCAGTTCTTC.